Listed below are T cell receptor beta chains from one sample, sequenced in a study of cytomegalovirus exposure and HLA in healthy donors. Profiled with immunoSEQ multiplex PCR; TCRdb holds only in-frame clones, not every one. The sample table sets out 65,000 to 95,000 clones. Sequencing used PBMCs. These receptors originate from a female donor in good health and CMV-seropositive. Each CDR3 is given with its conserved first and last residue. D genes are given only for firm matches. Rows may omit the clone size; those that give it use once, few, many or a size class.

v_call: TRBV5-1
d_call: -
j_call: TRBJ1-2
clone_size: -
cdr3_nt: TGCGCCAGCAGCCTGGGGGAGGGTTTCTATGGCTACACCTTC
cdr3_aa: CASSLGEGFYGYTF

v_call: TRBV30
d_call: -
j_call: TRBJ1-4
clone_size: -
cdr3_nt: TGTGCCTGGAGTGTATATTCCCGGGAGAATGAAAAACTGTTTTTT
cdr3_aa: CAWSVYSRENEKLFF

v_call: TRBV10-1
d_call: -
j_call: TRBJ2-7
clone_size: -
cdr3_nt: TGCGCCAGCTCCGGACACAAAGGGTCCTACGAGCAGTACTTC
cdr3_aa: CASSGHKGSYEQYF

v_call: TRBV7-9
d_call: -
j_call: TRBJ1-2
clone_size: -
cdr3_nt: TGTGCCAGCAGCCCATCGGGAGGGCTGAATGGCTACACCTTC
cdr3_aa: CASSPSGGLNGYTF

v_call: TRBV5-1
d_call: TRBD2
j_call: TRBJ2-7
clone_size: -
cdr3_nt: TGCGCCAGCACCTCGATAGGGAGGGACGAGCAGTACTTC
cdr3_aa: CASTSIGRDEQYF

v_call: TRBV19
d_call: -
j_call: TRBJ1-2
clone_size: -
cdr3_nt: TGTGCCAGTATGCCCCAGTTTCGGCAGGTGGGCTATGGCTACACCTTC
cdr3_aa: CASMPQFRQVGYGYTF

v_call: TRBV18
d_call: -
j_call: TRBJ2-1
clone_size: -
cdr3_nt: TGTGCCAGCTCACTAGAGACAGTACTCAATGAGCAGTTCTTC
cdr3_aa: CASSLETVLNEQFF

v_call: TRBV27
d_call: -
j_call: TRBJ2-2
clone_size: -
cdr3_nt: TGTGCCAGCAGTTTTACGAACACCGGGGAGCTGTTTTTT
cdr3_aa: CASSFTNTGELFF

v_call: TRBV9
d_call: -
j_call: TRBJ2-7
clone_size: -
cdr3_nt: TGTGCCAGCAGCGACCGCGGGACAGATTTCTACGAGCAGTACTTC
cdr3_aa: CASSDRGTDFYEQYF

v_call: TRBV6-6
d_call: -
j_call: TRBJ1-2
clone_size: -
cdr3_nt: TGTGCCAGCAGTTACCAATCGGGTTCTGGCTACACCTTC
cdr3_aa: CASSYQSGSGYTF

v_call: TRBV5-6
d_call: TRBD1
j_call: TRBJ1-6
clone_size: -
cdr3_nt: TGTGCCAGCAGCTTGCCAGGGAAAGGGGGCGTGTATAATTCACCCCTCCACTTT
cdr3_aa: CASSLPGKGGVYNSPLHF

v_call: TRBV10-2
d_call: -
j_call: TRBJ1-1
clone_size: -
cdr3_nt: TGCGCCAGCAGTTCCGGGAGGGACCATGGGAACACTGAAGCTTTCTTT
cdr3_aa: CASSSGRDHGNTEAFF

v_call: TRBV27
d_call: TRBD1
j_call: TRBJ1-4
clone_size: -
cdr3_nt: TGTGCCAGCAAAAAAGCCGGGACAGGGGATGAAAAACTGTTTTTT
cdr3_aa: CASKKAGTGDEKLFF

v_call: TRBV13
d_call: -
j_call: TRBJ2-1
clone_size: medium-sized
cdr3_nt: TGTGCCAGCAGCTTAGCCCCTAATGAGCAGTTCTTC
cdr3_aa: CASSLAPNEQFF

v_call: TRBV28
d_call: TRBD1
j_call: TRBJ2-2
clone_size: -
cdr3_nt: TGTGCCAGCAGTGGGGTTCAAAAGACAGGGGGCCCCACCGGGGAGCTGTTTTTT
cdr3_aa: CASSGVQKTGGPTGELFF

v_call: TRBV4-1
d_call: -
j_call: TRBJ1-6
clone_size: -
cdr3_nt: TGCGCCAGCAGCCAAGAGGCGGTCAGCTATTATAATTCACCCCTCCACTTT
cdr3_aa: CASSQEAVSYYNSPLHF

v_call: TRBV12-5
d_call: -
j_call: TRBJ1-5
clone_size: -
cdr3_nt: TGTGCTAGTGGTCCGGGACTAGGCAATCAGCCCCAGCATTTT
cdr3_aa: CASGPGLGNQPQHF

v_call: TRBV19
d_call: -
j_call: TRBJ2-1
clone_size: -
cdr3_nt: TGTGCCAGTAGCCTACCCAATGAGCAGTTCTTC
cdr3_aa: CASSLPNEQFF

v_call: TRBV7-8
d_call: TRBD2
j_call: TRBJ2-1
clone_size: -
cdr3_nt: TGTGCCAGCAGCCTAACTAGCGGGGGGGCGCAAGAGCAGTTCTTC
cdr3_aa: CASSLTSGGAQEQFF

v_call: TRBV27
d_call: -
j_call: TRBJ1-1
clone_size: -
cdr3_nt: TGTGCCAGCAAAGAGGTGGCAGAGGCTGAAGCTTTCTTT
cdr3_aa: CASKEVAEAEAFF

v_call: TRBV6-5
d_call: TRBD2
j_call: TRBJ2-1
clone_size: -
cdr3_nt: TGTGCCAGCAGTTACGTGCGGGGGGGCACCAATGAGCAGTTCTTC
cdr3_aa: CASSYVRGGTNEQFF

v_call: TRBV7-4
d_call: -
j_call: TRBJ1-5
clone_size: -
cdr3_nt: TGTGCCAGCAGCTGGTGGGACAAGTCTAGTAGGCCCCAGCATTTT
cdr3_aa: CASSWWDKSSRPQHF

v_call: TRBV4-3
d_call: -
j_call: TRBJ2-1
clone_size: -
cdr3_nt: TGCGCCAGCAGCCAAAGAACAGGGCCAGGGAATGAGCAGTTCTTC
cdr3_aa: CASSQRTGPGNEQFF

v_call: TRBV7-9
d_call: TRBD1
j_call: TRBJ2-1
clone_size: -
cdr3_nt: TGTGCCAGCACCCCTGTAGTGGGTCAGGGGGCAAGTGAGCAGTTCTTC
cdr3_aa: CASTPVVGQGASEQFF

v_call: TRBV28
d_call: -
j_call: TRBJ1-3
clone_size: -
cdr3_nt: TGTGCCAGCAGGCAAAGTCTACAGGTGTTCTCTGGAAACACCATATATTTT
cdr3_aa: CASRQSLQVFSGNTIYF

v_call: TRBV9
d_call: TRBD2
j_call: TRBJ2-1
clone_size: -
cdr3_nt: TGTGCCAGCAGCGTAGGTAGTGGACTAGTCTACAATGAGCAGTTCTTC
cdr3_aa: CASSVGSGLVYNEQFF

v_call: TRBV4-3
d_call: TRBD2
j_call: TRBJ2-2
clone_size: -
cdr3_nt: TGCGCCAGCAAGGGACTAGCGTCCACCGGGGAGCTGTTTTTT
cdr3_aa: CASKGLASTGELFF

v_call: TRBV18
d_call: -
j_call: TRBJ2-1
clone_size: -
cdr3_nt: TGTGCCAGCTCACCGCCTAAACTAGCTTATGAGCAGTTCTTC
cdr3_aa: CASSPPKLAYEQFF

v_call: TRBV28
d_call: TRBD1
j_call: TRBJ2-7
clone_size: -
cdr3_nt: TGTGCCAGCAGTTTACGGGGACAGGGGAAGAGGGAGCAGTACTTC
cdr3_aa: CASSLRGQGKREQYF

v_call: TRBV19
d_call: TRBD1
j_call: TRBJ1-5
clone_size: -
cdr3_nt: TGTGCCAGTAGTTCCCCCGGACAGGGGATTCAGCCCCAGCATTTT
cdr3_aa: CASSSPGQGIQPQHF

v_call: TRBV7-9
d_call: TRBD2
j_call: TRBJ2-7
clone_size: -
cdr3_nt: TGTGCCAGCAGCTTAGTCTACTCTCTAGCGGGAGGTACCTACGAGCAGTACTTC
cdr3_aa: CASSLVYSLAGGTYEQYF

v_call: TRBV19
d_call: TRBD1
j_call: TRBJ2-1
clone_size: -
cdr3_nt: TGTGCCAGTAGTATCCCTCGGACAGGGAATGAGCAGTTCTTC
cdr3_aa: CASSIPRTGNEQFF

v_call: TRBV10-2
d_call: -
j_call: TRBJ1-5
clone_size: -
cdr3_nt: TGCGCCAGCAGTGAGTCCCACCGGGGGCAGCCCCAGCATTTT
cdr3_aa: CASSESHRGQPQHF